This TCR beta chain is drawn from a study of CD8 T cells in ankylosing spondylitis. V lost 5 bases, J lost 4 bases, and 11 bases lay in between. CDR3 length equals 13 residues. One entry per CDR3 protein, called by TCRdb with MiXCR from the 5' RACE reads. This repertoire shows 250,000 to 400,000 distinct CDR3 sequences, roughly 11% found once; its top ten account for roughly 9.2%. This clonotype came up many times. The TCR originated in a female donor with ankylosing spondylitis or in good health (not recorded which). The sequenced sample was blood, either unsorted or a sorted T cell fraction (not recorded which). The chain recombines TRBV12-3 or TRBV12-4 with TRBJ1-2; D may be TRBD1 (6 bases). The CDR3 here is CASSPDRSYGYTF. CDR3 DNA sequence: TGTGCCAGCAGTCCCGACAGGTCCTATGGCTACACCTTC.